This entry describes one TCR beta chain. This sample stems from a study of control samples from healthy donors and cancer patients. Assay: immunoSEQ multiplex PCR; the TCRdb copy retains only in-frame clones and omits some. The table shows about 170,000 clones, with 70% to 90% occurring only once. V gave up 4 bases and J gave up 0 bases; unmatched junction bases: 7. The CDR3 spans 15 residues. CDR1 and CDR2 (germline): SGHRS, YFSETQ. The sample was blood. The origin of this receptor is a young man in good health. The rearrangement joins TRBV5-1 to TRBJ2-7; 7 bases agree with TRBD2. The CDR3 loop is CASSGGEANSYEQYF. The CDR3 DNA follows: TGCGCCAGCAGCGGGGGGGAGGCCAACTCCTACGAGCAGTACTTC.